This T cell receptor (beta chain) was recovered during a study of blood T cell repertoires in COVID-19. Looking at the study overall: Samples came from the United States, Italy and Spain, spanning acute and convalescent COVID-19. T cells, B-cell-depleted T cells, or PBMCs supplied cDNA or gDNA.

The trim removed 4 bases at V and 1 base at J, leaving 9 bases unmatched. Germline CDR1 MNHNS, CDR2 SASEGT. This CDR3 has 16 residues. Original data processing: Quantification of nucleated cells was approximated via reference gene primer amplification. TCRdb's copy holds only in-frame clones and misses some; the assay was immunoSEQ multiplex PCR. The D gene and trimming were derived from the DNA, and the V and J assignments and clone size from that table. The data hold about 160,000 clones, with about 83% observed a single time. This TCR came from a man aged 60 to 75 with acute or convalescent COVID-19. Sample: peripheral blood. The chain carries TRBV6-1 and TRBJ1-1; 7 positions agree with TRBD1. The CDR3 DNA reads as TGTGCCAGCAGTGGGGGTAGGGGGCAGGGGAACACTGAAGCTTTCTTT. Translated, it gives CASSGGRGQGNTEAFF.